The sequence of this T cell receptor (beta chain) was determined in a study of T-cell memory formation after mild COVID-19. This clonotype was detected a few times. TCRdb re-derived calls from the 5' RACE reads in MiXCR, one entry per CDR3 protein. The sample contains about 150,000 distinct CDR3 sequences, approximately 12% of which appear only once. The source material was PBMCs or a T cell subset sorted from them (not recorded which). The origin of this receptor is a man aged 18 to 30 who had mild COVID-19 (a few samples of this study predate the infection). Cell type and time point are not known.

CDR3 sequence: CSAGGQGAETQYF. DNA of the CDR3: TGCAGTGCTGGCGGACAGGGGGCGGAGACCCAGTACTTC. The chain links TRBV20-1 to TRBJ2-5; 11 nucleotides align to TRBD1. Looked up from germline, CDR1 is DFQATT and CDR2 is SNEGSKA (reference sequence). This CDR3 is 13 amino acids long. Losses at the gene ends were 5 bases for V and 5 bases for J; bases not matched to a gene: 4.